The rows below give T cell receptor beta chains drawn from one sample of a study of beta chain features in type 1 diabetes. Measured with immunoSEQ multiplex PCR; TCRdb has only the in-frame clones, and not every one. The sample comprises around 430,000 clones, 25% to 35% of which are singletons, and 0.065% rests with the top ten. Sequencing used naive CD4+ T cells from blood. These receptors were collected from a man in his late teens or twenties in good health. Both conserved end residues are part of each CDR3. The D gene is left open where the match is weak. Rows may omit the clone size; those that give it use once, few, many or a size class.

>.|TRBV29-1|12|.|TRBJ2-1
TGCAGCGTCGACAGCGGGTGGAATGAGCAGTTCTTC
CSVDSGWNEQFF
>.|TRBV7-9|15|TRBD2|TRBJ2-7
TGTGCCAGCAGCTGGGGACTAGGACTCACCTACGAGCAGTACTTC
CASSWGLGLTYEQYF
>few|TRBV28|16|.|TRBJ2-6
TGTGCCAGCAGTTTTCCCGGGACCGCTGGGGCCAACGTCCTGACTTTC
CASSFPGTAGANVLTF
>.|TRBV5-1|14|.|TRBJ2-5
TGCGCCAGCAGCGTGCGGAGTTACCAAGAGACCCAGTACTTC
CASSVRSYQETQYF
>.|TRBV27|16|TRBD1|TRBJ2-1
TGTGCCAGCAGTACGGTCGGGACAGGGTTGTACAATGAGCAGTTCTTC
CASSTVGTGLYNEQFF
>.|TRBV6-5|15|.|TRBJ1-1
TGTGCCAGCAGTTACTCGTTAGGGGGGAACACTGAAGCTTTCTTT
CASSYSLGGNTEAFF
>few|TRBV18|16|.|TRBJ1-2
TGTGCCAGCTCACCACCTAGCTCAGGAGCTAACTATGGCTACACCTTC
CASSPPSSGANYGYTF
>.|TRBV15|11|.|TRBJ1-1
TGTGCCACCAGCGGAGGGTCTGAAGCTTTCTTT
CATSGGSEAFF
>few|TRBV29-1|13|.|TRBJ1-1
TGCAGCGTTCGGGTGGACCCAAACACTGAAGCTTTCTTT
CSVRVDPNTEAFF
>few|TRBV29-1|13|.|TRBJ2-6
TGCAGCGTTGCGGCCTCTGGGGCCAACGTCCTGACTTTC
CSVAASGANVLTF
>few|TRBV5-1|14|.|TRBJ2-5
TGCGCCAGCAGCATAGCCGGGACCGCAGAGACCCAGTACTTC
CASSIAGTAETQYF
>.|TRBV30|13|.|TRBJ1-1
TGTGCCTGGAGTTCGGGGCCTAACACTGAAGCTTTCTTT
CAWSSGPNTEAFF
>.|TRBV7-2|16|TRBD1|TRBJ2-5
TGTGCCAGCAGCTCCCAGAGCGGGACAGGGGCCGAGACCCAGTACTTC
CASSSQSGTGAETQYF
>.|TRBV6-6|14|.|TRBJ2-3
TGTGCCAGCAGCCTGACCCAGACCACAGATACGCAGTATTTT
CASSLTQTTDTQYF
>.|TRBV11-2|13|.|TRBJ2-5
TGTGCCAGCAGCTTGGTTTTTAGGGAGACCCAGTACTTC
CASSLVFRETQYF
>few|TRBV10-3|15|TRBD2|TRBJ2-1
TGTGCCATCAGTGAGTCCCTAGCGGGAGGCAATGAGCAGTTCTTC
CAISESLAGGNEQFF
>.|TRBV30|13|.|TRBJ1-1
TGTGCCTGGAGTAAGGGCGGCGGAACTGAAGCTTTCTTT
CAWSKGGGTEAFF
>few|TRBV23-1|18|TRBD2|TRBJ2-1
TGCGCCAGCAGTCATGTCCGAATCCAGCGGGAGGGCAGCAATGAGCAGTTCTTC
CASSHVRIQREGSNEQFF
>.|TRBV30|14|TRBD1|TRBJ2-1
TGTGCCTGGACCCGGGACAGGGCCTCTAATGAGCAGTTCTTC
CAWTRDRASNEQFF
>few|TRBV28|14|.|TRBJ2-7
TGTGCCAGCAGTTTATCAGGCAGATCCTACGAGCAGTACTTC
CASSLSGRSYEQYF
>.|TRBV2|14|TRBD2|TRBJ2-3
TGTGCCAGCATTAGCGGGAGGACCACAGATACGCAGTATTTT
CASISGRTTDTQYF
>.|TRBV2|11|TRBD1|TRBJ1-1
TGTGCCAGCAGAGCAGGGGGTGGAGCTTTCTTT
CASRAGGGAFF
>.|TRBV5-1|14|TRBD1|TRBJ2-1
TGCGCCAGCAGCTTAACAGGGGGTCCAAATGAGCAGTTCTTC
CASSLTGGPNEQFF
>.|TRBV2|15|.|TRBJ2-5
TGTGCCAGCAGTGAAAGCCCCAGGGGAGGGGAGACCCAGTACTTC
CASSESPRGGETQYF
>.|TRBV7-9|15|TRBD2|TRBJ2-4
TGTGCCAGCAGCTTTAGCGGCGGGAGACAAAACATTCAGTACTTC
CASSFSGGRQNIQYF
>.|TRBV28|15|.|TRBJ2-3
TGTGCCAGCAGTTTAGGGGGTGGGAGGACAGATACGCAGTATTTT
CASSLGGGRTDTQYF
>few|TRBV30|11|.|TRBJ2-1
TGTGCCTGTGGGGATAGCGATGAGCAGTTCTTC
CACGDSDEQFF
>few|TRBV18|15|TRBD1|TRBJ2-7
TGTGCCAGCTCACCTACCGGGACAGGGTCTGGGGAGCAGTACTTC
CASSPTGTGSGEQYF
>.|TRBV15|16|TRBD1|TRBJ1-4
TGTGCCACCAGCAGAGCAGGGGACAGCCGGAATGAAAAACTGTTTTTT
CATSRAGDSRNEKLFF
>few|TRBV27|11|.|TRBJ2-5
TGTGCCAGCAGTTTAGCAGAGACCCAGTACTTC
CASSLAETQYF
>.|TRBV30|17|TRBD2|TRBJ2-5
TGTGCCTGGAGTGTGGGATGGACTAGCGGACAACAAGAGACCCAGTACTTC
CAWSVGWTSGQQETQYF
>.|TRBV2|14|.|TRBJ2-7
TGTGCCAGCAGTTTAGAGCGGGCCACCTACGAGCAGTACTTC
CASSLERATYEQYF
>.|TRBV28|15|.|TRBJ2-5
TGTGCCAGCAGTTTAGGGGGGACCTCCCAAGAGACCCAGTACTTC
CASSLGGTSQETQYF
>.|TRBV15|14|.|TRBJ2-1
TGTGCCACCAGCACAGACAGGATAGTGAATGAGCAGTTCTTC
CATSTDRIVNEQFF
>.|TRBV4-1|15|.|TRBJ2-7
TGCGCCAGCAGCCAGGGTTGGGCAGGGACCTACGAGCAGTACTTC
CASSQGWAGTYEQYF
>.|TRBV6-6|13|.|TRBJ2-5
TGTGCCACCTCGTTGTTGCGCCAAGAGACCCAGTACTTC
CATSLLRQETQYF
>.|TRBV23-1|16|TRBD1|TRBJ1-2
TGCGCCAGCAGTCATATTGGACAGGATCGTAACTATGGCTACACCTTC
CASSHIGQDRNYGYTF
>few|TRBV5-1|15|.|TRBJ2-1
TGCGCCAGCAGCTTGGTAGGCCTTAATGGCAATGAGCAGTTCTTC
CASSLVGLNGNEQFF
>.|TRBV4-1|16|TRBD2|TRBJ2-7
TGCGCCAGCAGCCAAGTTAGGCCTAGCGGGAGGTACGAGCAGTACTTC
CASSQVRPSGRYEQYF
>.|TRBV9|16|TRBD2|TRBJ2-1
TGTGCCAGCAGCGTTACCGGGACTAGCGGTCCTAATGAGCAGTTCTTC
CASSVTGTSGPNEQFF
>few|TRBV7-9|16|TRBD2|TRBJ2-5
TGTGCCAGCAGCCGGAGACTAGCGGGAAACCAAGAGACCCAGTACTTC
CASSRRLAGNQETQYF
>.|TRBV29-1|14|.|TRBJ2-5
TGCAGTTTCGAGGGGGGAGGGCCCAGGGAGACCCAGTACTTC
CSFEGGGPRETQYF
>few|TRBV29-1|13|.|TRBJ2-7
TGCAGCGTCGGGACGGAAACATCCTACGAGCAGTACTTC
CSVGTETSYEQYF
>few|TRBV30|13|TRBD2|TRBJ2-1
TGTGCCTGGAGACTAGCGGGAGGTAATGAGCAGTTCTTC
CAWRLAGGNEQFF
>few|TRBV5-4|15|.|TRBJ2-4
TGTGCCAGCAGCTTGCCAGGGAGAGACAAAAACATTCAGTACTTC
CASSLPGRDKNIQYF
>.|TRBV14|16|.|TRBJ1-1
TGTGCCAGCAGCCAAGATAATGGCCGTGTGAACACTGAAGCTTTCTTT
CASSQDNGRVNTEAFF
>.|TRBV30|14|TRBD2|TRBJ2-5
TGTGCCTGGAGTGGACTAGCGGTCCAAGAGACCCAGTACTTC
CAWSGLAVQETQYF
>few|TRBV7-9|15|TRBD2|TRBJ2-3
TGTGCCAGCAGCTTGATGCGCGGGAGAACAGATACGCAGTATTTT
CASSLMRGRTDTQYF
>.|TRBV7-3|16|TRBD2|TRBJ2-3
TGTGCCAGCAGCTTAAGACTAGCGGGAGGGACAGATACGCAGTATTTT
CASSLRLAGGTDTQYF
>few|TRBV30|13|TRBD1|TRBJ2-7
TGTGCCTGGGACAGGGGGCACCCTCTAGAGCAGTACTTC
CAWDRGHPLEQYF
>few|TRBV9|15|.|TRBJ2-1
TGTGCCAGCAGCGTAGACTCGATCTTCTACAATGAGCAGTTCTTC
CASSVDSIFYNEQFF
>.|TRBV7-6|14|.|TRBJ2-7
TGTGCCAGCAGCTATGCCATGACTAGTCCCGAGCAGTACTTC
CASSYAMTSPEQYF
>.|TRBV9|14|.|TRBJ2-3
TGTGCCAGCAGCGTAGGACAGGCAACAAATACGCAGTATTTT
CASSVGQATNTQYF
>few|TRBV30|14|TRBD1|TRBJ2-1
TGTGCCTGGAGAGACAGGGGACCTTACAATGAGCAGTTCTTC
CAWRDRGPYNEQFF
>.|TRBV14|14|.|TRBJ2-3
TGTGCCAGCAGCCAAGACCGGGGCACAGATACGCAGTATTTT
CASSQDRGTDTQYF
>.|TRBV27|17|TRBD2|TRBJ2-7
TGTGCCAGCAGTTTTGGTCTAGCGGGAGGACTCTCCTACGAGCAGTACTTC
CASSFGLAGGLSYEQYF
>few|TRBV28|15|.|TRBJ2-7
TGTGCCAGCAGAACCGGGGAGAGGAGCTACTACGAGCAGTACTTC
CASRTGERSYYEQYF
>.|TRBV2|13|.|TRBJ2-5
TGTGCCAGCAGTGGCCAGGGCGAAGAGACCCAGTACTTC
CASSGQGEETQYF
>few|TRBV30|14|.|TRBJ2-3
TGTGCCTGGAGCGGACCGTTCAGCACAGATACGCAGTATTTT
CAWSGPFSTDTQYF
>few|TRBV7-9|14|.|TRBJ2-1
TGTGCCAGCAGCTTCTCGGGGCGCGACGATGAGCAGTTCTTC
CASSFSGRDDEQFF